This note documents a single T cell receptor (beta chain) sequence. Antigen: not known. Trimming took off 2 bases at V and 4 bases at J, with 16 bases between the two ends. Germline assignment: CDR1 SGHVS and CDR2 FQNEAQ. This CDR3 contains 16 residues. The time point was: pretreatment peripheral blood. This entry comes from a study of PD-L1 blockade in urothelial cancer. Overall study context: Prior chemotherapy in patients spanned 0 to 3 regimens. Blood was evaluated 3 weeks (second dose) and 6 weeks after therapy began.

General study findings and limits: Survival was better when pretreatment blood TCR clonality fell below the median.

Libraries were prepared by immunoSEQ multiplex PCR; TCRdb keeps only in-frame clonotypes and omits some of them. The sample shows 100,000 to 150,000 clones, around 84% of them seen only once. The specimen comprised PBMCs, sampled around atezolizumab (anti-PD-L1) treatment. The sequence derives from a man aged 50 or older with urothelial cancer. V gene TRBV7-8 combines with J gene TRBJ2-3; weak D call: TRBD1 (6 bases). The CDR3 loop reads CASSLPWTVRADTQYF. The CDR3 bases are TGTGCCAGCAGCTTACCTTGGACAGTAAGGGCAGATACGCAGTATTTT.